These 11 T cell receptor beta chains were sequenced from one sample in a study of cytomegalovirus exposure and HLA in healthy donors. PCR used 60 Vbeta primers and 13 Jbeta primers. The data were produced by immunoSEQ multiplex PCR, yet TCRdb's version contains in-frame clones alone and is incomplete. The profile shows roughly 110,000 clones, less than 85% of them singletons. Sequenced material: PBMCs. All receptors come from a man in his sixties in good health and CMV-seronegative.

This chain links TRBV30 with TRBJ2-7, with TRBD2 matching over 8 bases. This CDR3 contains 15 residues. The V and J ends lost 3 bases and 0 bases, in that order; junction bases with no gene match: 7. Germline CDR1 reads GTSNPN; CDR2 reads SVGIG (reference sequence). The DNA for the CDR3 is TGTGCCTGGAGCCCGGGGGGGGCCCTCTCCTACGAGCAGTACTTC. It is translated as CAWSPGGALSYEQYF.

V is TRBV19 and J is TRBJ2-2, with D perhaps TRBD2 (6 bases). The CDR3 runs to 15 residues. CDR1 and CDR2 from the germline V gene are LNHDA and SQIVND (reference sequence). The V gene lost 3 bases and the J gene lost 8 bases, with 16 bases spanning the gap. CDR3 amino acids: CASSISFGGIGELFF. CDR3 in DNA: TGTGCCAGTAGTATCTCTTTCGGGGGAATAGGGGAGCTGTTTTTT.

The CDR3 DNA reads as TGCGCCAGCAGCTTGGGTGCCAGGGCGTCGGGAGGGGGAAACACCATATATTTT. It specifies CASSLGARASGGGNTIYF. This chain uses TRBV5-1 with TRBJ1-3; tentative D call: TRBD1 (5 bases). This CDR3 region has 18 residues. Germline V gene lookup returns CDR1 SGHRS and CDR2 YFSETQ. With 0 bases removed from V and 4 bases from J, the gap between germline ends came to 20 bases.

The chain has TRBV19 and TRBJ1-6; tentative D call: TRBD1 (6 bases). Deletions cut 6 bases from V and 8 bases from J, with 14 bases between. CDR1 and CDR2 (germline): LNHDA, SQIVND (reference sequence). The CDR3 totals 14 residues. The CDR3 DNA is TGTGCCAGTAGAAGACAGGTTTTCGATTCACCCCTCCACTTT. Translating it yields CASRRQVFDSPLHF.

The chain links TRBV2 to TRBJ2-1, with a possible D match to TRBD2 (6 bases). The CDR3 is 16 residues long. Germline assignment: CDR1 SNHLY and CDR2 FYNNEI. V dropped 6 bases and J dropped 6 bases, with 21 bases sitting between them. This CDR3 is CASSRWSELAANEQFF. The CDR3 DNA reads as TGTGCCAGCAGCCGCTGGTCGGAACTAGCTGCCAATGAGCAGTTCTTC.

CDR3 region: CASSSDREWGYTF. The CDR3 bases are TGTGCCAGCAGCTCAGACAGGGAGTGGGGCTACACCTTC. V is TRBV7-9 and J is TRBJ1-2; 7 bases are shared with TRBD1. Trimming took 4 bases from V and 8 from J; bases not matched to a gene: 7. The V gene's germline CDR1 is SEHNR and CDR2 FQNEAQ (reference sequence). This CDR3 region has 13 residues.

CDR3 DNA sequence: TGCGCCAGCAGGAAACAGGGGCAGTCGGCCCGCCAGCCCCAGCATTTT. Translated: CASRKQGQSARQPQHF. The V and J genes are TRBV23-1 and TRBJ1-5, with TRBD1 matching over 7 bases. TRBV23-1 is treated as an ORF (open reading frame) with a function not yet certain. The CDR3 is made up of 16 amino acids. J was trimmed by 7 bases and V by 6 bases; bases with no gene match: 15.

The rearrangement joins TRBV6-1 to TRBJ1-6; 10 bases agree with TRBD1. Losses at the gene ends were 2 bases for V and 10 bases for J; bases not matched to a gene: 8. The CDR3 is made up of 16 amino acids. Per germline, CDR1 MNHNS and CDR2 SASEGT. Written as DNA, the CDR3 is TGTGCCAGCAGTGAAATTGAGACAGGGGGCTACTCACCCCTCCACTTT. This translates into CASSEIETGGYSPLHF.

J is TRBJ1-4 and V is TRBV5-1, with 11 bases fitting TRBD1. Trimming cost V 5 bases and J 8 bases; bases outside gene matches: 8. The CDR3 totals 15 residues. Germline V gene sequence: CDR1 SGHRS, CDR2 YFSETQ. The CDR3 here is CASSPGTGGEEKLFF. CDR3 DNA: TGCGCCAGCAGTCCCGGGACAGGGGGGGAGGAAAAACTGTTTTTT.

This chain links TRBV6-1 with TRBJ1-4; no clear D. This CDR3 has 15 residues. Germline V gene lookup returns CDR1 MNHNS and CDR2 SASEGT. V gave up 6 bases and J gave up 5 bases, with 16 bases separating them. This CDR3 reads CASRTAPARNEKLFF. For the CDR3, the DNA is TGTGCCAGCAGGACCGCCCCCGCGAGGAATGAAAAACTGTTTTTT.

The sample holds a few counts of this clone. This sequence joins TRBV11-2 and TRBJ2-1; the D gene is possibly TRBD1 (8 bases). Trimming cost V 6 bases and J 4 bases, with 19 bases left between them. The germline V gene has CDR1 SGHAT and CDR2 FQNNGV. The CDR3 spans 16 residues. The CDR3 is CASRIRGGQVYNEQFF. The CDR3, as DNA: TGTGCCAGCAGAATAAGGGGGGGACAGGTATACAATGAGCAGTTCTTC.